One and the same sample provided the 21 T cell receptor beta chains below, sequenced in a study of T cell responses to AZD1222 COVID-19 vaccine. Sequencing used immunoSEQ multiplex PCR; TCRdb keeps in-frame clones, though not all of them. The sample lists about 150,000 clones, around 90% occurring once. Sequencing was performed on peripheral blood, taken 28 days after the second AZD1222 dose. These receptors originate from an adult who received the AZD1222 COVID-19 vaccine.

The CDR3, as DNA: TGTGCCAGTACTCCCGGGATGTTGGGGCAGCTAACTAGCACAGATACGCAGTATTTT. This sequence encodes CASTPGMLGQLTSTDTQYF. The chain joins TRBV19 to TRBJ2-3; D tentatively reads TRBD1 or TRBD2 (5 bases each). The CDR3 runs to 19 residues. V gave up 7 bases and J gave up 0 bases, with 26 bases separating them. Looked up from germline, CDR1 is LNHDA and CDR2 is SQIVND (reference sequence).

In DNA form, the CDR3 reads TGTGCCAGCAGCTTAGAACCGGGCACAGATACGCAGTATTTT. Its translation: CASSLEPGTDTQYF. The chain couples TRBV11-2 to TRBJ2-3; no firm D call. The V end was cut by 0 bases, the J end by 1 base, with 5 bases between. Germline CDR1 reads SGHAT; CDR2 reads FQNNGV. The CDR3 totals 14 residues.

This chain joins TRBV6-6 and TRBJ1-3; D is unclear. The CDR3 covers 14 residues. The germline V gene has CDR1 MNHNY and CDR2 SVGAGI (reference sequence). V was clipped by 5 bases and J by 0 bases, with 8 bases between them. The CDR3 region is CASSGPISGNTIYF. The CDR3 DNA reads as TGTGCCAGCAGTGGACCCATCTCTGGAAACACCATATATTTT.

The chain is built from TRBV25-1 and TRBJ1-3, with no clear D. CDR3 length: 17 amino acids. V lost 2 bases and J lost 0, with 14 bases in between. Germline V gives CDR1 MGHDK, CDR2 SYGVNS. The CDR3, as DNA: TGTGCCAGCAGTGAAGGTCGGATCGGACGCTCTGGAAACACCATATATTTT. Translation: CASSEGRIGRSGNTIYF.

The chain combines TRBV29-1 with TRBJ1-3; the match to TRBD1 covers 7 bases. J gave up 6 bases and V 7 bases, and 3 bases lay outside the gene matches. This CDR3 region has 11 residues. CDR1 and CDR2 from the germline V gene are SQVTM and ANQGSEA. This CDR3 is CSGRGENTIYF. The CDR3 DNA is TGCAGCGGCAGGGGGGAAAACACCATATATTTT.

The rearrangement joins TRBV21-1 to TRBJ2-3; the table's D call TRBD2 went unverified against the DNA. TRBV21-1 is marked as a pseudogene. CDR3 size: 16 residues. Here the CDR3 DNA reads TGTGCCAGCAGCAAAGCGGGCGGGGATAGCACAGATACGCAGTATTTT. Translating gives CASSKAGGDSTDTQYF.

This clone was seen only once. The chain couples TRBV2 to TRBJ2-3; 9 bases align to TRBD1. The CDR3 has 15 residues. Germline CDR1 SNHLY, CDR2 FYNNEI. Trimming took 6 bases from V and 0 from J; bases not matched to a gene: 4. CDR3 region: CASRGQGLSTDTQYF. DNA of the CDR3: TGTGCCAGCAGGGGACAGGGCTTAAGCACAGATACGCAGTATTTT.

V is TRBV9 and J is TRBJ1-5; TRBD1 agrees at 7 bases. Germline loops: CDR1 SGDLS, CDR2 YYNGEE. The CDR3 totals 14 residues. The trim removed 4 bases at V and 3 bases at J, leaving 4 bases unmatched. As DNA, the CDR3 is TGTGCCAGCAGCCCGGACAGGACCAATCAGCCCCAGCATTTT. It encodes CASSPDRTNQPQHF.

The chain links TRBV14 to TRBJ1-3, with 7 bases aligning to TRBD1. Germline V gene sequence: CDR1 SGHDN, CDR2 FVKESK. Germline trimming cut 3 bases from V and 4 bases from J; bases unmatched to any gene: 9. The CDR3 extends over 16 amino acids. The CDR3 here is CASSHTYRDRGNTIYF. CDR3 coding DNA: TGTGCCAGCAGCCATACTTACCGGGACAGAGGAAACACCATATATTTT.

The V gene is TRBV27, the J gene TRBJ2-7, with D unresolved. The germline V and J ends were trimmed by 4 bases and 2 bases, with 3 bases remaining between them. This CDR3 has 11 residues. The germline V gene encodes CDR1 MNHEY and CDR2 SMNVEV (reference sequence). The CDR3 DNA is TGTGCCAGCAGTTCCCCCTACGAGCAGTACTTC. Translated, it gives CASSSPYEQYF.

V and J are TRBV12-3 or TRBV12-4 and TRBJ2-1; 7 positions match TRBD1. The CDR3 contains 13 residues. V shed 7 bases, J shed 5 bases, and the junction held 5 bases outside the gene matches. The CDR3 bases are TGTGCCAGCAAAAGAACAGGGGACAATGAGCAGTTCTTC. Translation gives CASKRTGDNEQFF.

This clone was found once. The V and J genes are TRBV19 and TRBJ2-7; TRBD1 aligns across 10 bases. The CDR3 spans 14 residues. Trimming at V came to 5 bases and at J to 4 bases, leaving 5 bases not matched to a gene. The germline V gene encodes CDR1 LNHDA and CDR2 SQIVND (reference sequence). As DNA, the CDR3 is TGTGCCAGTAGTTCCGGGACAGGGGATTACGAGCAGTACTTC. It encodes CASSSGTGDYEQYF.

This chain links TRBV5-5 with TRBJ1-5, with D perhaps TRBD1 (6 bases). The germline gives CDR1 SGHKS, CDR2 YYEKEE (reference sequence). There are 15 residues in the CDR3. Trimming pared 0 bases from V and 5 bases from J, leaving 12 bases between. For the CDR3, the DNA is TGTGCCAGCAGCTTGGTCGTCTCAGGGGATCAGCCCCAGCATTTT. It is translated as CASSLVVSGDQPQHF.

This clone occurred once. V usage is TRBV15 and J usage is TRBJ2-4; D may be TRBD2 (5 bases). The CDR3 loop spans 13 amino acids. Trimming left V 1 base short and J 9 bases short, with 10 bases between. Germline CDR1 LNHNV, CDR2 YYDKDF (reference sequence). The CDR3: CATSRGEGSIQYF. The CDR3 region has the DNA TGTGCCACCAGCAGAGGAGAAGGGAGCATTCAGTACTTC.

This clone was recorded a few times. The gene calls are TRBV2 and TRBJ2-1; D uncertain. There are 13 residues in the CDR3. Germline CDR1 is SNHLY and CDR2 is FYNNEI. V lost 8 bases, J lost 3 bases, and 11 bases lay in between. The CDR3 here is CASGIGVYNEQFF. CDR3 bases: TGTGCCAGCGGGATTGGGGTCTACAATGAGCAGTTCTTC. The variable domain in full, with the rest retrieved from reference TRBV2 and TRBJ2-1, is EPEVTQTPSHQVTQMGQEVILRCVPISNHLYFYWYRQILGQKVEFLVSFYNNEISEKSEIFDDQFSVERPDGSNFTLKIRSTKLEDSAMYFCASGIGVYNEQFFGPGTRLTVL.

V is TRBV7-2 and J is TRBJ1-5; 9 bases agree with TRBD1. Germline V lookup: CDR1 SGHTA, CDR2 FQGNSA. This CDR3 is built from 14 residues. Trimming removed 6 bases from V and 7 bases from J; junction bases left unmatched: 7. As DNA, the CDR3 is TGTGCCAGCAGTCCCAGGACAGGGGCCCAGCCCCAGCATTTT. Translated: CASSPRTGAQPQHF.

The chain is built from TRBV11-2 and TRBJ2-7; 7 nucleotides match TRBD2. The CDR3 length is 11 residues. Germline V CDR1 and CDR2: SGHAT, FQNNGV. With 5 bases clipped from V and 13 bases from J, the junction kept 8 bases outside the gene matches. The CDR3 bases are TGTGCCAGCAGCCTGTTTAGCGGGCCATACTTC. It encodes CASSLFSGPYF.

This clone was counted only a few times. The V call is TRBV4-1, the J call TRBJ2-5, with TRBD2 identical over 7 bases. The CDR3 is 14 amino acids. Trimming at V came to 6 bases and at J to 4 bases, leaving 8 bases not matched to a gene. Looked up from germline, CDR1 is MGHRA and CDR2 is YSYEKL. The CDR3 here is CASSPPSGTETQYF. The CDR3 DNA reads as TGCGCCAGCAGTCCCCCGAGCGGGACAGAGACCCAGTACTTC.

The chain recombines TRBV5-1 with TRBJ2-7; 10 bases align to TRBD2. This CDR3 contains 14 residues. Per the germline V gene, CDR1 is SGHRS and CDR2 is YFSETQ. V dropped 1 base and J dropped 6; count of bases not matched to a gene: 4. CDR3 sequence reads: CASSLQREGSEQYF. In DNA, the CDR3 is TGCGCCAGCAGCTTGCAGCGGGAGGGCTCCGAGCAGTACTTC.

This rearrangement joins TRBV12-3 or TRBV12-4 to TRBJ1-6; D ambiguous. The CDR3 contains 12 residues. Trimming left V 1 base short and J 14 bases short, with 9 bases between. The CDR3 nucleotides are TGTGCCAGCAGTTTAGGAGGTTACTCCCTCCACTTT. It is translated as CASSLGGYSLHF.

This chain connects TRBV24-1 to TRBJ2-1; 12 nucleotides line up with TRBD2. V lost 3 bases and J lost 4; bases outside the gene matches: 3. The germline CDR1 and CDR2 sequences are KGHDR and SFDVKD. The CDR3 is made up of 16 amino acids. CDR3 in DNA: TGTGCCACCAGTGATATGACTAGCGGGAGATACAATGAGCAGTTCTTC. Translating it yields CATSDMTSGRYNEQFF.